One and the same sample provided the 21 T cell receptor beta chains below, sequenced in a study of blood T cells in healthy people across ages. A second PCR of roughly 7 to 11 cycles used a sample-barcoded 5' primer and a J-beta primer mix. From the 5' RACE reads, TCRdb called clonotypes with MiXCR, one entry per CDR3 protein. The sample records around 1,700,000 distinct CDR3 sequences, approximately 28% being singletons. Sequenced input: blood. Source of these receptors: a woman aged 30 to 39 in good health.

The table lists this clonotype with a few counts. CDR3 DNA: TGTGCCAGCACCCCGGGAGGCACCTTCTACGAGCAGTACTTC. Translation: CASTPGGTFYEQYF. This chain joins TRBV5-5 and TRBJ2-7; 7 nucleotides align to TRBD2. The CDR3 loop spans 14 amino acids. Germline CDR1 and CDR2: SGHKS and YYEKEE (reference sequence). The ends lost 6 bases at V and 3 bases at J; junction bases unmatched: 9.

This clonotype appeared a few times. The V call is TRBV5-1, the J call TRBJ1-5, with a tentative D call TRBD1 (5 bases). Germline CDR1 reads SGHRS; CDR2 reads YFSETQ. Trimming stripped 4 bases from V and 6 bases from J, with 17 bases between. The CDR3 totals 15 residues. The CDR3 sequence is CASSPGGGKRQPQHF. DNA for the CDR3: TGCGCCAGCAGCCCCGGGGGAGGGAAGCGTCAGCCCCAGCATTTT.

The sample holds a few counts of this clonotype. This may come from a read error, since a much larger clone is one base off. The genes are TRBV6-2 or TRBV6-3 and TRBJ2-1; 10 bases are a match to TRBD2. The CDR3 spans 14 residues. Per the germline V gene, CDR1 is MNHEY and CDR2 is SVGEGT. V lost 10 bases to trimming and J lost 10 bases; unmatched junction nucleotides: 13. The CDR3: CATTSGLAAREQFF. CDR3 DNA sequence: TGTGCCACCACTTCTGGACTAGCGGCGCGAGAGCAGTTCTTC.

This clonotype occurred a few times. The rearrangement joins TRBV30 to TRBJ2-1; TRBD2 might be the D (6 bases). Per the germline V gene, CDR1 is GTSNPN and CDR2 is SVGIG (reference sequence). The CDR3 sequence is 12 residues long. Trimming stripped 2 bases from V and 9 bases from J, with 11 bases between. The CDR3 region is CAWSSGTAEQFF. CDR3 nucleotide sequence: TGTGCCTGGAGTTCTGGGACTGCTGAGCAGTTCTTC. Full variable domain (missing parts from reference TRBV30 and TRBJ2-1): SQTIHQWPATLVQPVGSPLSLECTVEGTSNPNLYWYRQAAGRGLQLLFYSVGIGQISSEVPQNLSASRPQDRQFILSSKKLLLSDSGFYLCAWSSGTAEQFFGPGTRLTVL.

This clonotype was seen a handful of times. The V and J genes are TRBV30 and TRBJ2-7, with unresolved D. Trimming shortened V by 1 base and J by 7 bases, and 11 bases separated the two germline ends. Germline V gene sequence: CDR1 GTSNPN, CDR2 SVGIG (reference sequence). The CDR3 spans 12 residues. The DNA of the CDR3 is TGTGCCTGGAGTGAGGGTAGAATGGAGCAGTACTTC. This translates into CAWSEGRMEQYF. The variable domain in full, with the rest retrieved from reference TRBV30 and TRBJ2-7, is SQTIHQWPATLVQPVGSPLSLECTVEGTSNPNLYWYRQAAGRGLQLLFYSVGIGQISSEVPQNLSASRPQDRQFILSSKKLLLSDSGFYLCAWSEGRMEQYFGPGTRLTVT.

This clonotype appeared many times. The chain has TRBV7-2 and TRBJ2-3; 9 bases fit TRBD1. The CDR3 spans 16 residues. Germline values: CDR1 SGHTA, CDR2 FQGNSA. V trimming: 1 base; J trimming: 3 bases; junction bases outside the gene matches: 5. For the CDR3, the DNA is TGTGCCAGCAGCTTAGAGGAGACAGGGGGTACAGATACGCAGTATTTT. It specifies CASSLEETGGTDTQYF.

CDR3 in amino acids: CASSFTGETQFF. CDR3 sequence (DNA): TGTGCCAGCAGTTTTACTGGGGAGACCCAGTTCTTC. V is TRBV12-3 or TRBV12-4 and J is TRBJ2-5; perhaps TRBD2 as D (5 bases). TRBJ2-1 explains the end of the DNA better; the J call may be wrong. CDR3 size: 12 residues.

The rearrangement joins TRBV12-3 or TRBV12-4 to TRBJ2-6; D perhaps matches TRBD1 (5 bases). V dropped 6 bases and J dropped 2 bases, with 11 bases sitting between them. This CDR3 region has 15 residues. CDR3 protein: CASRPQGTGANVLTF. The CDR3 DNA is TGTGCCAGCAGACCTCAGGGTACTGGGGCCAACGTCCTGACTTTC.

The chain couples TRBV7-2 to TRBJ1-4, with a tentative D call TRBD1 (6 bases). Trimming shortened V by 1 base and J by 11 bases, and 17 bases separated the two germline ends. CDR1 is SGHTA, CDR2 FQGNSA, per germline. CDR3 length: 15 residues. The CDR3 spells CASSLVDRNPTKLFF. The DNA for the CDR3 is TGTGCCAGCAGCTTAGTCGACAGGAACCCCACGAAACTGTTTTTT.

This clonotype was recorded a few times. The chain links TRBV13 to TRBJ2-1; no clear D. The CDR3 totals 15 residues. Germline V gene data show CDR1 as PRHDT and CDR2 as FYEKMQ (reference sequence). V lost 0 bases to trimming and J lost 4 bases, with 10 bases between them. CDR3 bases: TGTGCCAGCAGCTTAGGACAATTGCGTTACAATGAGCAGTTCTTC. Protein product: CASSLGQLRYNEQFF.

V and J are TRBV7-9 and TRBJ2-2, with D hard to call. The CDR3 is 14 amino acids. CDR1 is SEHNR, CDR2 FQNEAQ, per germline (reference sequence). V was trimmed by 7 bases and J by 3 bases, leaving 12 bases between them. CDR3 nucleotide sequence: TGTGCCAGCAACCCTGATGGGTACACCGGGGAGCTGTTTTTT. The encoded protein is CASNPDGYTGELFF.

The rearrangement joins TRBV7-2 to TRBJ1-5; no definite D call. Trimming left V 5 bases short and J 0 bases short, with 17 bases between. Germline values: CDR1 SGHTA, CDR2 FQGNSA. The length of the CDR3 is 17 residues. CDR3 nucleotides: TGTGCCAGCAGCCGTCGGGAAGGCAGGAGTAGCAATCAGCCCCAGCATTTT. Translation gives CASSRREGRSSNQPQHF.

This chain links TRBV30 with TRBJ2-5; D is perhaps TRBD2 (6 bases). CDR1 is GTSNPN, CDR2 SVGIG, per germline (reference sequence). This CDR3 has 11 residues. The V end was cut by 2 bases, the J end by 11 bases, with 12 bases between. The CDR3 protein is CAWSRGTQQYF. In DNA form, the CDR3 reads TGTGCCTGGAGTCGCGGGACTCAACAGTACTTC.

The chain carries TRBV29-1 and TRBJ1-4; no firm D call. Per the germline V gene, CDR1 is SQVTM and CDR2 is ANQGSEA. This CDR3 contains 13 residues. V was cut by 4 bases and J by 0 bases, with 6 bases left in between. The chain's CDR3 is CSVGEATNEKLFF. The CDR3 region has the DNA TGCAGCGTTGGGGAGGCAACTAATGAAAAACTGTTTTTT.

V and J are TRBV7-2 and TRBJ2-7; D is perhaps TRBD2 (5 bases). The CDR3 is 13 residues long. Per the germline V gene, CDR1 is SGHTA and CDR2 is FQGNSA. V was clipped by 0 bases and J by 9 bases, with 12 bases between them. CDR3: CASSLAFEDWQYF. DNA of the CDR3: TGTGCCAGCAGCTTAGCGTTTGAGGACTGGCAGTACTTC.

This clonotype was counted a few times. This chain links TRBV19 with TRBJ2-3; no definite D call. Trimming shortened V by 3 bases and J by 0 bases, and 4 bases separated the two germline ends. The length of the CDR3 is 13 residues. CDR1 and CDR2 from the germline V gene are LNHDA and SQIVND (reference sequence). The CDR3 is CASSMSSTDTQYF. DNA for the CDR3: TGTGCCAGTAGTATGTCTAGCACAGATACGCAGTATTTT.

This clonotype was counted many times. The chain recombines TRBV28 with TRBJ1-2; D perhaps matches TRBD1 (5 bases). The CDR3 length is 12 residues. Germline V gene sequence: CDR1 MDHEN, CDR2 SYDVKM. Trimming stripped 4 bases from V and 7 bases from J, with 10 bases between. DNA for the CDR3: TGTGCCAGCAGTTCTGGGGCGCGTGGCTACACCTTC. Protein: CASSSGARGYTF.

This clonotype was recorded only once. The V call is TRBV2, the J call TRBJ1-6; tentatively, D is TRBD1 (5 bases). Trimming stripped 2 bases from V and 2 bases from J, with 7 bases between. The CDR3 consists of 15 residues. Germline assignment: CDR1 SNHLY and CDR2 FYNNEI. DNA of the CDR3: TGTGCCAGCAGTGAATGGGACCCCTATAATTCACCCCTCCACTTT. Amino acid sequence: CASSEWDPYNSPLHF.

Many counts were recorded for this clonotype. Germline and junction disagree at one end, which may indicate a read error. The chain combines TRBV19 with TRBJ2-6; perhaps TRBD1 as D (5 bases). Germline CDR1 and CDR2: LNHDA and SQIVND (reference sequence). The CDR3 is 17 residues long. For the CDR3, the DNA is TGTGCCAGTAGGCTTGGCCGTCTCGCTACTGGGGCCAACTTCCTGACTTTC. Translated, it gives CASRLGRLATGANFLTF.

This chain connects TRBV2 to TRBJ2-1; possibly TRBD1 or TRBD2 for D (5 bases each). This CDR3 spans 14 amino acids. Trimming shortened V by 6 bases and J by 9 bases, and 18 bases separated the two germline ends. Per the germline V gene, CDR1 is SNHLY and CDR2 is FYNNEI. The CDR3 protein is CASRVLGPNGEQFF. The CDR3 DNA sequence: TGTGCCAGCAGGGTCTTGGGACCGAACGGTGAGCAGTTCTTC.

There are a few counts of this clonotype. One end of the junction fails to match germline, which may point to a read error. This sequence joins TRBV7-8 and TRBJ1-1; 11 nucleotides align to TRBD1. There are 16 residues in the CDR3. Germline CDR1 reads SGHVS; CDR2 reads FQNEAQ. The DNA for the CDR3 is TGTGCCGGCAGCGTGGGACAGGGGGACCTCTTCACTGAAGCTTTCTTT. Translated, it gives CAGSVGQGDLFTEAFF.